These T cell receptor beta chains were read from a single sample in a study of blood T cells in healthy people across ages. TCRdb reprocessed the 5' RACE reads via MiXCR and lists one record per CDR3 protein. The sample records approximately 810,000 distinct CDR3 sequences, 35% to 40% being singletons. Sequenced sample: blood. The receptors here all came from a man aged 18 to 29 in good health. CDR3s include the opening cysteine and the closing phenylalanine or tryptophan. D genes are given only for firm matches. Not all rows give a size; the values are once, few, many and, for expanded clones, a class.

TRBJ2-7	NA	NA	TRBV12-3/TRBV12-4	14	TGTGCCAGCGGTCTGGCGGGGAACTCCTACGAGCAGTACTTC	CASGLAGNSYEQYF
TRBJ2-1	NA	few	TRBV7-9	15	TGTGCCAGCAGCTTAGCCGTCTCACGGGACAATGAGCAGTTCTTC	CASSLAVSRDNEQFF
TRBJ1-6	NA	NA	TRBV7-2	16	TGTGCCAGCAGCGAAGGAGGCAGGGTATATTTGTCACCCCTCCACTTT	CASSEGGRVYLSPLHF
TRBJ2-7	NA	once	TRBV14	13	TGTGCCAGCAGCCAAGAAAGGGTTAGCGAGCAGTACTTC	CASSQERVSEQYF
TRBJ1-1	TRBD1	NA	TRBV29-1	13	TGCAACGTGGGACAGGTGTTGAACACTGAAGCTTTCTTT	CNVGQVLNTEAFF
TRBJ2-3	TRBD2	NA	TRBV6-6	15	TGTGCCACCAAGCGGGGGGCCCTATACACAGATACGCAGTATTTT	CATKRGALYTDTQYF
TRBJ1-2	NA	few	TRBV10-3	14	TGTGCCACCGCGGAGGGGGGGCGATCTGGTGGCTACACCTTC	CATAEGGRSGGYTF
TRBJ2-3	NA	many	TRBV7-2	12	TGTGCCAGCAGCTCCCCGGGCAAGACGCAGTATTTT	CASSSPGKTQYF
TRBJ2-3	NA	once	TRBV12-3/TRBV12-4	15	TGTGCCAGCAGTGGGGCTGGGGGGTCCACAGATACGCAGTATTTT	CASSGAGGSTDTQYF
TRBJ1-4	NA	few	TRBV7-9	16	TGTGCCAGCAGCCCGCAAGAGGGGCCCCGTAATGAAAAACTGTTTTTT	CASSPQEGPRNEKLFF
TRBJ2-5	NA	many	TRBV20-1	13	TGCAGTGCTAGTATCCGGGGACAAGAGACCCAGTACTTC	CSASIRGQETQYF
TRBJ2-7	NA	few	TRBV5-6	15	TGTGCCAGCAGCTTGTTAGGCGGATTACCACTCGAGCAGTACTTC	CASSLLGGLPLEQYF
TRBJ1-2	NA	many	TRBV6-5	12	TGTGCCAGCAGTACGACGGACTATGGCTACACCTTC	CASSTTDYGYTF
TRBJ2-2	NA	NA	TRBV14	14	TGTGTCAGCAGCCAAGATTGGAACACCGGGGAGCTGTTTTTT	CVSSQDWNTGELFF
TRBJ2-7	NA	NA	TRBV4-2	15	TGTGCCTGCAGCCAAGATTTGGAGGGACGCTACGAGCAGTACTTC	CACSQDLEGRYEQYF
TRBJ1-5	NA	few	TRBV12-3/TRBV12-4	14	TGTGCCAGCAGGCCAGGACAGAACAATCAGCCCCAGCATTTT	CASRPGQNNQPQHF
TRBJ2-4	NA	NA	TRBV5-5	13	TGTGCCAGTGGGGACCATCAAATAAACATTCAGTACTTC	CASGDHQINIQYF
TRBJ2-5	NA	once	TRBV2	13	TGTGCCAGCAGTGGGACAGCGAAAGAGACCCAGTACTTC	CASSGTAKETQYF
TRBJ1-5	NA	few	TRBV20-1	15	TGCAGTGCTAGAGATCTCCGGGATAGCAATCAGCCCCAGCATTTT	CSARDLRDSNQPQHF
TRBJ1-5	NA	NA	TRBV12-3/TRBV12-4	16	TGTGCCAGCAGTTGGTGGGGGGCCTTAGGCAATCAGCCCCAGCATTTT	CASSWWGALGNQPQHF
TRBJ2-1	TRBD1	NA	TRBV10-3	15	TGTGCCACCCGGGACAGGGGGCGTTCGGTCAATGAGCAGTTCTTC	CATRDRGRSVNEQFF
TRBJ1-1	NA	few	TRBV6-6	17	TGTGCCAGCAGTTACCTAGATTACAGTACGGGGAACACTGAAGCTTTCTTT	CASSYLDYSTGNTEAFF
TRBJ1-1	NA	few	TRBV20-1	14	TGCAGTGCTAGAGCCGCAGGGAGGTGGGCTGAAGCTTTCTTT	CSARAAGRWAEAFF
TRBJ2-1	TRBD1	NA	TRBV4-3	15	TGCGCCAGCAGCCACCGGGACAGGCCCAACAATGAGCAGTTCTTC	CASSHRDRPNNEQFF
TRBJ1-4	NA	NA	TRBV7-2	15	TGTGCCAGCAGCTTAGCTGCAGGGAGCGATGAAAAACTGTTTTTT	CASSLAAGSDEKLFF
TRBJ2-3	TRBD1	few	TRBV11-1	15	TGTGCCAGCAGCTTAGGGGACAGGGGGCGGACTACGCAGTATTTT	CASSLGDRGRTTQYF
TRBJ1-1	NA	NA	TRBV6-5	16	TGTGCCAGCAGTACCCCTATTGGACGGACGAACACTGAAGCTTTCTTT	CASSTPIGRTNTEAFF
TRBJ2-3	NA	many	TRBV7-3	15	TGTGCCAGCAGCGATCCCGGGGACTTCACAGATACGCAGTATTTT	CASSDPGDFTDTQYF
TRBJ2-3	NA	NA	TRBV21-1	18	TGTGCCAGCAACAAATGGACCGGGACAGGGAGGGGCACAGATACGCAGTATTTT	CASNKWTGTGRGTDTQYF
TRBJ2-1	TRBD2	many	TRBV4-1	18	TGCGCCAGCAGCCAAGGGCTAAGACTAGCGGGGGGGTACAATGAGCAGTTCTTC	CASSQGLRLAGGYNEQFF
TRBJ1-5	NA	many	TRBV5-5	13	TGTGCCAGCAGCCAGGATTTCAATCAGCCCCAGCATTTT	CASSQDFNQPQHF
TRBJ2-2	TRBD1	NA	TRBV10-3	13	TGTGCCATCAGCCCGACAGGGGACGGGGAGCTGTTTTTT	CAISPTGDGELFF
TRBJ2-5	NA	NA	TRBV28	15	TGTGCCAGCGGCGTTGCAGGGCGGGGTAAAGAGACCCAGTACTTC	CASGVAGRGKETQYF
TRBJ1-5	TRBD1	NA	TRBV12-3/TRBV12-4	17	TGTGCCAGCTCCCCGGGACAGGGGGCGCTGGGCAATCAGCCCCAGCATTTT	CASSPGQGALGNQPQHF
TRBJ2-7	NA	NA	TRBV7-9	14	TGTGCCAGCAGTCCGGGTCCCGAGGCCAACGAGCGGTACTTC	CASSPGPEANERYF
TRBJ1-5	NA	once	TRBV7-2	15	TGTGCCAGCAGCTTAATGGCAGTACCAAGTCAGCCCCGGCATTTT	CASSLMAVPSQPRHF
TRBJ2-4	TRBD1	few	TRBV4-1	16	TGCGCCAGCAGCCAACAGGGACAGGGTGACAAAAACATTCAGTACTTC	CASSQQGQGDKNIQYF
TRBJ1-2	NA	NA	TRBV20-1	13	TGCAGTGCCCCGGTCCGGCTCCACTATGGCTACACCTTC	CSAPVRLHYGYTF
TRBJ1-5	NA	NA	TRBV7-9	14	TGTGCCAGCAGCTTAGACGCCATGAATCAGCCCCAGCATTTT	CASSLDAMNQPQHF
TRBJ1-4	NA	once	TRBV12-3/TRBV12-4	14	TGTGCCAGCACCTCCCGGATCCCCAATGAAAAACTGTTTTTT	CASTSRIPNEKLFF
TRBJ2-3	TRBD1	NA	TRBV20-1	15	TGCAGTGCTCCCCCGTTCGGGACAGACACAGATACGCAGTATTTT	CSAPPFGTDTDTQYF
TRBJ2-3	TRBD2	few	TRBV6-2/TRBV6-3	16	TGTGCCAGCAGTTACTCCGGACTAGCGGGGGCAGATACGCAGTATTTT	CASSYSGLAGADTQYF
TRBJ2-7	NA	few	TRBV3-1	14	TGTGCCAGCAGCCAAATATCGACAGGCTACGAGCAGTACTTC	CASSQISTGYEQYF
TRBJ2-3	NA	NA	TRBV25-1	11	TGTGCCAGCAAAAAGCGGGATACGCAGTATTTT	CASKKRDTQYF
TRBJ2-3	NA	NA	TRBV27	18	TGTGCCAACAGTTTATCGATTTGGGACTCGTCTAGCACAGATACGCAGTATTTT	CANSLSIWDSSSTDTQYF
TRBJ2-7	NA	few	TRBV2	14	TGTGCCAGCAGTGAAATTAGGAGCTCCTACGAGCAGTACTTC	CASSEIRSSYEQYF
TRBJ2-4	NA	NA	TRBV6-6	14	TGTGCCAGCAGTTTTGGGTCCTCCGGGGGCATTCAGTACTTC	CASSFGSSGGIQYF
TRBJ2-1	NA	many	TRBV4-3	17	TGCGCCAGCAGCCAAGCGCCCGCGACAATTCCCTACAATGAGCAGTTCTTC	CASSQAPATIPYNEQFF
TRBJ2-7	TRBD2	NA	TRBV28	16	TGTGCCAGCAGGGCAGCACTAGCGGGAGGTGTCGGCGAGCAGTACTTC	CASRAALAGGVGEQYF
TRBJ2-7	NA	few	TRBV4-3	15	TGCGCCAGCAGCCGGGGACGAGCGAGCTCCTACGAGCAGTACTTC	CASSRGRASSYEQYF
TRBJ1-1	NA	NA	TRBV5-1	14	TGCGCCAGCAGCTTGGTTGGGGTGAACACTGAAGCTTTCTTT	CASSLVGVNTEAFF
TRBJ1-1	NA	NA	TRBV10-3	14	TGTGCCACCAGAAGCAGGGTGGTCAGAACTGAAGCTTTCTTT	CATRSRVVRTEAFF
TRBJ1-2	TRBD1	NA	TRBV29-1	12	TGCAGCGCTACAGGGGGGAGGGATGGCTACACCTTC	CSATGGRDGYTF
TRBJ2-3	TRBD2	many	TRBV6-2/TRBV6-3	15	TGTGCCAGCAGTCCTTCGACTAGCGGCACAGATACGCAGTATTTT	CASSPSTSGTDTQYF
TRBJ2-7	NA	few	TRBV7-9	13	TGTGCCAGCAGCCCACAGGGAAACAATGAGCAGTACTTC	CASSPQGNNEQYF